This T cell receptor beta chain was documented in a study of control samples from healthy donors and cancer patients. Sequencing used immunoSEQ multiplex PCR; TCRdb keeps in-frame clones, though not all of them. Among roughly 190,000 clones listed, about 90% were seen once. Losses at the gene ends were 0 bases for V and 6 bases for J; bases not matched to a gene: 6. This CDR3 contains 16 residues. The V gene's germline CDR1 is SGHRS and CDR2 YFSETQ. The genes are TRBV5-1 and TRBJ2-2; 9 positions agree with TRBD2. Specimen: blood. This TCR was recovered from a man aged 25 to 45 in good health. The CDR3: CASSLGPAGGPGELFF. The CDR3 region has the DNA TGCGCCAGCAGCTTGGGGCCAGCGGGGGGCCCCGGGGAGCTGTTTTTT.